Below, one TCR beta chain is given with its context. The antigen it recognizes is unknown. Base qualities are missing; no much larger clone stands one base away. These data belong to a study of blood T cell repertoires in COVID-19 (TCRdb year 2020). Regarding the research as a whole: Samples covering the acute and convalescent phases of COVID-19 were provided by collaborators in the United States, Italy and Spain. Nearly every sample came with metadata listing a de-identified subject ID, COVID-19 status, age in years and sex. The material from the prospective study consisted of cDNA or gDNA derived from T cells, B-cell-depleted T cells, or PBMCs. The dataset comprised deeply sampled blood TCRbeta repertoires from subjects exposed to, actively infected with, or recovered from COVID-19. The repertoires were released in a freely available public database intended as a resource for research on the immune response to SARS-CoV-2. Samples were obtained from the ongoing ImmuneRACE study (first 160 participants) and from some 1,200 subjects provided by 6 global collaborators. Where HLA class I and class II types were available, the types were taken from metadata supplied by the sample provider, not from assay-based typing.

TCRbeta CDR3 regions were amplified from genomic DNA using the immunoSEQ Assay, a bias-controlled multiplex PCR. For the original study's pipeline: Nucleated cell counts per sample were estimated from amplification of reference gene primers within the assay. To quantify the absolute abundance of each unique TCRbeta CDR3 rearrangement, sequence reads were collapsed and filtered. For each sample, productive Simpson clonality was calculated as the square root of Simpson's diversity index over productive rearrangements. TCRdb retrieved this table from immuneACCESS and kept in-frame rearrangements only. Not all clones are present; in checked studies, unresolved V genes account for under half, and no reason is known for the remainder. That table furnishes V, J and clone size, whereas the DNA furnished D and trimming. This sample is represented by around 68,000 clones; 82% of them were singletons. Jointly, the top ten make up 16% of the sample.

Between the V and J ends, shortened by 0 bases and 11 bases respectively, the junction contains 13 bases. The CDR3 runs 13 residues from the cysteine to the phenylalanine. Left in the record is the CDR3 DNA by itself, 39 bases read in frame from the first base. CDR1 and CDR2 (LGHNA, YNFKEQ) derive from the germline V gene. Study-wide findings and limitations: The quantity of clinical and demographic metadata differed by source and by participant and was supplied without curation.

Each collaborating institution followed its own protocols to collect whole blood in K2EDTA tubes. For TCRbeta analysis, collaborator samples were shipped as frozen whole blood, as isolated PBMCs, or as DNA extracted from either sample type. This sequence originates from an elderly man with active COVID-19. The chain uses TRBV4-2 and TRBJ1-1; TRBD1 is perhaps the D gene, given 5 matching bases. The source material was peripheral blood. The DNA sequence follows: TGTGCCAGCAGCCAAGACCTTGGACAACAGGCTTTCTTT. This codes for CASSQDLGQQAFF.